The T cell receptor beta chain described here comes from a study of cytomegalovirus exposure and HLA in healthy donors. Study-wide results and limits: Earlier analysis yielded a pattern in which most TCR beta V segments were productive about 90% or about 30% of the time. Serostatus for CMV was the only available immune exposure information.

Both 60 Vbeta primers and 13 Jbeta primers went into the PCR. Produced via immunoSEQ multiplex PCR; TCRdb's table is partial and in-frame only. Of 83,000 or so clones listed, around 76% are singletons. This CDR3 region has 12 residues. V lost 2 bases to trimming and J lost 14 bases; unmatched junction nucleotides: 7. The germline CDR1 and CDR2 sequences are LNHDA and SQIVND (reference sequence). Unrecorded immune exposures were likely, despite nominal health at sampling. This clone was counted a single time. The antigen is not known. The source is a man aged 30 to 39 in good health and CMV-seropositive. This chain joins TRBV19 and TRBJ2-3, with TRBD1 identical over 7 bases. The sample taken for sequencing was PBMCs. CDR3 residues: CASSIQQGIPYF. The CDR3 DNA is TGTGCCAGTAGTATACAACAGGGGATCCCGTATTTT. The whole variable domain, remainder taken from reference TRBV19 and TRBJ2-3, is DGGITQSPKYLFRKEGQNVTLSCEQNLNHDAMYWYRQDPGQGLRLIYYSQIVNDFQKGDIAEGYSVSREKKESFPLTVTSAQKNPTAFYLCASSIQQGIPYFGPGTRLTVL.